Below, 18 T cell receptor beta chains from the same sample are listed, as sequenced in a study of blood T cell repertoires in COVID-19. Using immunoSEQ multiplex PCR, the repertoire was profiled, and TCRdb retains in-frame clones only, with some absent. Found here are under 110,000 clones, about 89% of them singletons; the top ten hold roughly 17%. Sequencing was performed on peripheral blood. The receptors here all came from a man aged 50 or older with acute or convalescent COVID-19.

The chain links TRBV3-1 (or the pseudogene TRBV3-2) to TRBJ2-1; D possibly corresponds to TRBD2 (6 bases). Germline V gives CDR1 LGHDT, CDR2 YNNKEL (reference sequence). There are 15 residues in the CDR3. V was shortened by 3 bases and J by 8 bases, with 17 bases between the two germline ends. The CDR3 nucleotides are TGTGCCAGCAGCCAGGGGAAACACGGGGGTTATGAGCAGTTCTTC. Its protein product is CASSQGKHGGYEQFF.

V is TRBV6-5 and J is TRBJ1-3, with D perhaps TRBD1 (5 bases). The CDR3 sequence is 15 residues long. The germline CDR1 and CDR2 sequences are MNHEY and SVGAGI. Trimming left V 2 bases short and J 0 bases short, with 8 bases between. The CDR3 loop is CASSYDSNSGNTIYF. Written as DNA, the CDR3 is TGTGCCAGCAGTTACGACAGCAACTCTGGAAACACCATATATTTT.

The J gene is TRBJ2-5, the V gene TRBV10-3; 9 bases are shared with TRBD1. J lost 5 bases, V lost 10 bases, and 2 bases had no gene match. Germline CDR1 reads ENHRY; CDR2 reads SYGVKD. The CDR3 is 11 residues long. CDR3 coding DNA: TGTGCCACCGGACAGGGGGAGACCCAGTACTTC. It encodes CATGQGETQYF.

The chain links TRBV5-1 to TRBJ2-5, with TRBD2 matching 8 bases. The CDR3 has 15 amino acids. Germline V lookup: CDR1 SGHRS, CDR2 YFSETQ. V dropped 0 bases and J dropped 5; count of bases not matched to a gene: 6. The CDR3 nucleotides read TGCGCCAGCAGCTTGGAGGCTAGCGGGCCCGAGACCCAGTACTTC. Translation gives CASSLEASGPETQYF.

J is TRBJ1-2 and V is TRBV9, with D perhaps matching TRBD1 (6 bases). CDR1 is SGDLS and CDR2 is YYNGEE in the germline V gene. The ends were cut back, 0 bases at V and 7 bases at J, with 13 bases in the middle. This CDR3 has 14 amino acids. CDR3 region: CASSVAAQGSGYTF. The DNA for the CDR3 is TGTGCCAGCAGCGTAGCAGCACAGGGCTCTGGCTACACCTTC.

Only a few counts were recorded for this clone. This chain uses TRBV11-3 with TRBJ2-2; a weak D match, TRBD1 (5 bases). CDR1 is SGHNT, CDR2 YENEEA, per germline. The CDR3 is 15 residues long. V was clipped by 5 bases and J by 1 base, with 11 bases between them. The CDR3: CASSASGLNTGELFF. The CDR3 region has the DNA TGTGCCAGCAGCGCATCAGGGCTGAACACCGGGGAGCTGTTTTTT.

The chain links TRBV5-6 to TRBJ1-1; D uncertain. This CDR3 is built from 13 residues. V was cut by 3 bases and J by 8 bases, with 14 bases left in between. From germline, CDR1 is SGHDT and CDR2 YYEEEE. The CDR3 DNA follows: TGTGCCAGCAGCTCAAAGGGCGGGCGAGAAGCTTTCTTT. This translates into CASSSKGGREAFF.

This chain connects TRBV5-6 to TRBJ1-2, with 8 bases fitting TRBD1. Germline CDR1 SGHDT, CDR2 YYEEEE. The CDR3 length is 14 residues. The trim removed 3 bases at V and 4 bases at J, leaving 5 bases unmatched. In nucleotides, the CDR3 is TGTGCCAGCAGCTCCCAGGGGGCCGGCTATGGCTACACCTTC. It yields the protein CASSSQGAGYGYTF.

DNA of the CDR3: TGTGCCAGCAGCTTAGTCACAGGCAGCTCTGGGGCCAACGTCCTGACTTTC. As protein: CASSLVTGSSGANVLTF. This rearrangement joins TRBV7-6 to TRBJ2-6; possible D gene TRBD1, 5 bases. There are 17 residues in the CDR3. Trimming removed 1 base at V and 0 bases at J, with 10 bases between. Germline CDR1 SGHVS, CDR2 FNYEAQ.

This chain links TRBV3-1 (or the pseudogene TRBV3-2) with TRBJ1-2; 9 bases agree with TRBD1. V dropped 4 bases and J dropped 11; count of bases not matched to a gene: 8. In germline, CDR1 is LGHDT, CDR2 YNNKEL (reference sequence). The CDR3 is 13 amino acids. The CDR3: CASSPRDRVRYTF. CDR3 in DNA: TGTGCCAGCAGCCCCCGGGACAGGGTGAGGTACACCTTC.

The rearrangement uses TRBV6-5 and TRBJ1-2, with TRBD1 matching 8 bases. J was trimmed by 3 bases and V by 4 bases; bases with no gene match: 10. The CDR3 has 16 amino acids. Germline assignment: CDR1 MNHEY and CDR2 SVGAGI. CDR3 in amino acids: CASSLETGVFDYGYTF. The DNA for the CDR3 is TGTGCCAGCAGTTTGGAGACAGGGGTTTTTGACTATGGCTACACCTTC.

The chain joins TRBV19 to TRBJ1-6; 7 positions agree with TRBD1. CDR1 and CDR2 from the germline V gene are LNHDA and SQIVND (reference sequence). The trim removed 7 bases at V and 3 bases at J, leaving 6 bases unmatched. The CDR3 extends over 15 amino acids. The CDR3 nucleotides read TGTGCCAGTACCCAGGGACAGAGCTATAATTCACCCCTCCACTTT. Residues: CASTQGQSYNSPLHF. The variable domain in full, with the rest retrieved from reference TRBV19 and TRBJ1-6, is DGGITQSPKYLFRKEGQNVTLSCEQNLNHDAMYWYRQDPGQGLRLIYYSQIVNDFQKGDIAEGYSVSREKKESFPLTVTSAQKNPTAFYLCASTQGQSYNSPLHFGNGTRLTVT.

For the CDR3, the DNA is TGTGCCAGCAGCTTAGATGGCAGGGGACCTGGGCTCTCCTACAATGAGCAGTTCTTC. Its protein product is CASSLDGRGPGLSYNEQFF. The V gene is TRBV7-6, the J gene TRBJ2-1, with D maybe TRBD1 (6 bases). V dropped 1 base and J dropped 0 bases, with 19 bases sitting between them. From germline, CDR1 is SGHVS and CDR2 FNYEAQ. The CDR3 loop spans 19 amino acids.

The J gene is TRBJ2-3, the V gene TRBV6-2 or TRBV6-3; TRBD2 matches 7 bases. V lost 3 bases to trimming and J lost 7 bases; unmatched junction nucleotides: 4. Germline V gene lookup returns CDR1 MNHEY and CDR2 SVGEGT. The CDR3 is made up of 13 amino acids. The CDR3 DNA follows: TGTGCCAGCAGTTATCAGGGAGGGAATACGCAGTATTTT. Protein product: CASSYQGGNTQYF.

This chain joins TRBV11-2 and TRBJ2-7, with 9 bases that match TRBD1. After removal of 3 bases from V and 3 bases from J, the junction contained 3 bases not matched to a gene. The CDR3 runs 14 residues. Germline values: CDR1 SGHAT, CDR2 FQNNGV. DNA of the CDR3: TGTGCCAGCAGCTTCGGGACAGGGATCTACGAGCAGTACTTC. This encodes CASSFGTGIYEQYF.

The chain recombines TRBV3-1 (or the pseudogene TRBV3-2) with TRBJ1-1; maybe TRBD1 (5 bases). The CDR3 loop spans 13 amino acids. Trimming pared 8 bases from V and 5 bases from J, leaving 15 bases between. Per the germline V gene, CDR1 is LGHDT and CDR2 is YNNKEL (reference sequence). DNA for the CDR3: TGTGCCAGCTCCTCCAGGGCAGGAACTGAAGCTTTCTTT. Encoded protein: CASSSRAGTEAFF.

This chain's CDR3 is CASSQQQGAGANVLTF. The CDR3 region has the DNA TGTGCCAGCAGCCAACAACAGGGGGCTGGGGCCAACGTCCTGACTTTC. The gene calls are TRBV3-1 (or the pseudogene TRBV3-2) and TRBJ2-6; 8 nucleotides match TRBD1. This CDR3 region has 16 residues. In germline, CDR1 is LGHDT, CDR2 YNNKEL (reference sequence). J gave up 2 bases and V 2 bases, and 2 bases lay outside the gene matches.

The chain couples TRBV3-1 (or the pseudogene TRBV3-2) to TRBJ2-7; D gene ambiguous. Germline CDR1 LGHDT, CDR2 YNNKEL (reference sequence). V was shortened by 0 bases and J by 0 bases, with 12 bases between the two germline ends. This CDR3 comprises 16 residues. The CDR3 is CASSQDRRLPSYEQYF. The DNA of the CDR3 is TGTGCCAGCAGCCAAGATAGGCGGCTACCCTCCTACGAGCAGTACTTC.